Each of the 26 T cell receptor beta chains below was sequenced from the same sample in a study of Ad26.COV2.S vaccination and SARS-CoV-2 variants (dated by TCRdb to the early 2020s). Preparation of the library involved the immunoSEQ multiplex PCR assay. The table comes from immuneACCESS by way of TCRdb, which keeps in-frame sequences with V and J called. Part of the clones is missing from these tables; in studies checked, under half for an unresolved V gene and the rest for unknown reasons. The sample table contains around 400,000 clones; only one count was recorded for approximately 90% of them. The ten most abundant clones make up under 2% of the sample. Explained via the paper, the treatment or condition label denotes: around 19 received Ad26.COV2.S at low or high dose, single or two shots; roughly five received placebo; per-sample allocation not given. Repertoires of vaccine and placebo recipients were sequenced from samples collected on day 63 after the first injection.

Sequenced material: peripheral blood, taken in a trial of Ad26.COV2.S vaccine versus placebo. These TCRs come from a person aged 18-60 years who received the Ad26.COV2.S COVID-19 vaccine or a placebo.

The rearrangement links TRBV5-1 to TRBJ1-1; D might be TRBD1 (5 bases). The CDR3 sequence is 17 residues long. The germline CDR1 and CDR2 sequences are SGHRS and YFSETQ. V lost 0 bases, J lost 4 bases, and 19 bases lay in between. DNA of the CDR3: TGCGCCAGCAGCTTGGGGTGGAGGGGCAGGCTTGGCACTGAAGCTTTCTTT. This codes for CASSLGWRGRLGTEAFF.

This chain links TRBV27 with TRBJ2-2, with D perhaps matching TRBD1 or TRBD2 (6 bases each). CDR1 is MNHEY and CDR2 is SMNVEV in the germline V gene (reference sequence). The length of the CDR3 is 16 residues. The V end was cut by 7 bases, the J end by 2 bases, with 17 bases between. The CDR3: CASNPGRGLNTGELFF. CDR3 nucleotide sequence: TGTGCCAGCAATCCGGGTCGGGGGCTAAACACCGGGGAGCTGTTTTTT.

The chain combines TRBV6-4 with TRBJ2-1; TRBD2 aligns across 11 bases. Germline CDR1 MRHNA, CDR2 SNTAGT. CDR3 size: 14 residues. The V segment lost 2 bases and the J segment 6 bases; nucleotides outside the gene matches: 0. In DNA, the CDR3 is TGTGCCAGCAGTGACGGACTAGCGGGCAATGAGCAGTTCTTC. This codes for CASSDGLAGNEQFF.

The chain uses TRBV7-3 and TRBJ1-1; D might be TRBD1 (5 bases). CDR3 length: 15 amino acids. V lost 4 bases to trimming and J lost 0 bases, with 12 bases between them. Germline V gene lookup returns CDR1 SGHTA and CDR2 FQGTGA. CDR3 coding DNA: TGTGCCAGCAGCTCGCAGGGAGGGATGAACACTGAAGCTTTCTTT. It is translated as CASSSQGGMNTEAFF.

The chain combines TRBV10-3 with TRBJ2-7; no clear D gene. The CDR3 length is 13 residues. Germline V lookup: CDR1 ENHRY, CDR2 SYGVKD. V was cut by 4 bases and J by 0 bases, with 7 bases left in between. The chain's CDR3 is CAISARDSYEQYF. Here the CDR3 DNA reads TGTGCCATCAGTGCCCGAGACTCCTACGAGCAGTACTTC.

This clone was detected once. This rearrangement joins TRBV30 to TRBJ1-1; no clear D. The CDR3 spans 12 residues. Germline CDR1 is GTSNPN and CDR2 is SVGIG (reference sequence). V was shortened by 3 bases and J by 1 base, with 6 bases between the two germline ends. The CDR3 region is CAWRRGNTEAFF. DNA of the CDR3: TGTGCCTGGAGACGGGGGAACACTGAAGCTTTCTTT.

This clone was detected only once. The chain combines TRBV6-5 with TRBJ2-1, with D tentatively TRBD2 (6 bases). The V end lost 5 bases, the J end lost 5 bases, and 16 bases lay between the germline ends. Germline V gene data show CDR1 as MNHEY and CDR2 as SVGAGI. CDR3 size: 15 residues. The CDR3 loop reads CASSKTRRDNNEQFF. The CDR3 DNA is TGTGCCAGCAGTAAGACTAGGAGAGACAACAATGAGCAGTTCTTC.

The V gene is TRBV6-5, the J gene TRBJ1-1, with unresolved D. The CDR3 loop spans 13 amino acids. Germline assignment: CDR1 MNHEY and CDR2 SVGAGI. Trimming removed 6 bases from V and 6 bases from J, with 14 bases in between. This CDR3 reads CASRAGKIAEAFF. In DNA, the CDR3 is TGTGCCAGCAGAGCCGGGAAAATCGCTGAAGCTTTCTTT.

V and J are TRBV5-4 and TRBJ1-4, with D tentatively TRBD1 (5 bases). Trimming took 1 base from V and 8 from J, leaving 9 bases between them. Germline V gene lookup returns CDR1 SGHNT and CDR2 YYREEE (reference sequence). This CDR3 is built from 13 residues. The CDR3 DNA is TGTGCCAGCAGCTTGAGGGACTCCGAAAAACTGTTTTTT. Protein sequence: CASSLRDSEKLFF.

The chain carries TRBV6-5 and TRBJ2-3; D remains ambiguous. From germline, CDR1 is MNHEY and CDR2 SVGAGI. This CDR3 has 14 residues. V lost 5 bases, J lost 4 bases, and 13 bases lay in between. CDR3 DNA: TGTGCCAGCAGTCCCCTCCCAGTTTCAGATACGCAGTATTTT. This translates into CASSPLPVSDTQYF.

The chain links TRBV14 to TRBJ1-2, with 7 bases lining up with TRBD1. This CDR3 comprises 11 residues. Trimming removed 9 bases from V and 8 bases from J; junction bases left unmatched: 6. From germline, CDR1 is SGHDN and CDR2 FVKESK. CDR3 nucleotide sequence: TGTGCCAGTGACAGGGAGAGGGGCTACACCTTC. It translates to CASDRERGYTF.

The rearrangement uses TRBV28 and TRBJ1-1; D might be TRBD1 (5 bases). Germline CDR1 is MDHEN and CDR2 is SYDVKM. The CDR3 is made up of 12 amino acids. Trimming pared 6 bases from V and 1 base from J, leaving 6 bases between. The DNA of the CDR3 is TGTGCCAGCAGGGGGGGGAACACTGAAGCTTTCTTT. Its translation: CASRGGNTEAFF.

The CDR3 coding sequence is TGTGCCAGCAGTCCCGGGACGTTGGTCTTTGGGGCCAACGTCCTGACTTTC. Translation: CASSPGTLVFGANVLTF. V and J are TRBV28 and TRBJ2-6; D possibly matches TRBD1 or TRBD2 (5 bases each). Trimming shortened V by 5 bases and J by 3 bases, and 17 bases separated the two germline ends. The V gene's germline CDR1 is MDHEN and CDR2 SYDVKM. CDR3 length equals 17 residues. Complete variable domain (other parts from reference TRBV28 and TRBJ2-6): DVKVTQSSRYLVKRTGEKVFLECVQDMDHENMFWYRQDPGLGLRLIYFSYDVKMKEKGDIPEGYSVSREKKERFSLILESASTNQTSMYLCASSPGTLVFGANVLTFGAGSRLTVL.

The V and J genes are TRBV6-2 or TRBV6-3 and TRBJ1-1; perhaps TRBD1 as D (6 bases). This CDR3 has 15 amino acids. V was clipped by 4 bases and J by 2 bases, with 14 bases between them. The V gene's germline CDR1 is MNHEY and CDR2 SVGEGT. The chain's CDR3 is CASSWGLQGNTEAFF. The CDR3 DNA sequence: TGTGCCAGCAGTTGGGGGTTACAGGGAAACACTGAAGCTTTCTTT.

The chain employs TRBV28 and TRBJ2-1; 8 bases line up with TRBD2. The CDR3 contains 15 residues. Germline CDR1 is MDHEN and CDR2 is SYDVKM. V shed 10 bases, J shed 7 bases, and the junction held 15 bases outside the gene matches. CDR3: CATSPPAGVWNEQFF. In DNA form, the CDR3 reads TGTGCCACCTCCCCCCCAGCGGGAGTGTGGAATGAGCAGTTCTTC.

This clone was found once. The genes are TRBV24-1 and TRBJ2-3; possibly TRBD1 or TRBD2 for D (5 bases each). Germline V gene data show CDR1 as KGHDR and CDR2 as SFDVKD. The V end lost 0 bases, the J end lost 2 bases, and 14 bases lay between the germline ends. CDR3 length: 17 residues. DNA of the CDR3: TGTGCCACCAGTGATTTGGGTCACCTTGGGACCACAGATACGCAGTATTTT. Translating gives CATSDLGHLGTTDTQYF.

This chain joins TRBV11-3 and TRBJ1-1; 9 bases map to TRBD1. Germline V gene sequence: CDR1 SGHNT, CDR2 YENEEA. The CDR3 covers 17 residues. V lost 3 bases, J lost 4 bases, and 12 bases stayed unmatched. The CDR3 region is CASSFRNRDRAGTEAFF. Written as DNA, the CDR3 is TGTGCCAGCAGCTTTCGAAATCGGGACAGGGCAGGCACTGAAGCTTTCTTT. Full variable domain (missing parts from reference TRBV11-3 and TRBJ1-1): EAGVVQSPRYKIIEKKQPVAFWCNPISGHNTLYWYLQNLGQGPELLIRYENEEAVDDSQLPKDRFSAERLKGVDSTLKIQPAELGDSAVYLCASSFRNRDRAGTEAFFGQGTRLTVV.

The chain couples TRBV11-2 to TRBJ2-1, with TRBD2 matching over 8 bases. V lost 1 base to trimming and J lost 9 bases; unmatched junction nucleotides: 5. Per germline, CDR1 SGHAT and CDR2 FQNNGV. The CDR3 is 14 residues long. This chain's CDR3 is CASSLALGGGEQFF. In DNA form, the CDR3 reads TGTGCCAGCAGCTTAGCGCTCGGGGGGGGTGAGCAGTTCTTC.

This chain connects TRBV5-4 to TRBJ2-2, with D unresolved. The CDR3 contains 17 residues. Germline V gene lookup returns CDR1 SGHNT and CDR2 YYREEE (reference sequence). Trimming removed 2 bases from V and 5 bases from J, with 19 bases in between. The CDR3 here is CASSFFSSPLATGELFF. CDR3 nucleotide sequence: TGTGCCAGCAGCTTTTTTTCGAGCCCCCTCGCGACCGGGGAGCTGTTTTTT.

V and J are TRBV30 and TRBJ1-3; no definite D call. V was cut by 4 bases and J by 0 bases, with 10 bases left in between. CDR1 and CDR2 (germline): GTSNPN, SVGIG (reference sequence). The CDR3 covers 14 residues. CDR3 loop: CAWKLGLSGNTIYF. Written as DNA, the CDR3 is TGTGCCTGGAAATTGGGCCTCTCTGGAAACACCATATATTTT.

J is TRBJ2-5 and V is TRBV14, with a tentative D call TRBD1 (5 bases). Germline CDR1 SGHDN, CDR2 FVKESK. Trimming cost V 5 bases and J 5 bases, with 12 bases left between them. The CDR3 spans 13 residues. The CDR3 DNA reads TGTGCCAGCAGCAGGACACCAACGGAGACCCAGTACTTC. Translated, it gives CASSRTPTETQYF.

The chain recombines TRBV3-1 (or the pseudogene TRBV3-2) with TRBJ2-7; the match to TRBD2 covers 8 bases. The germline gives CDR1 LGHDT, CDR2 YNNKEL (reference sequence). The V segment lost 1 base and the J segment 6 bases; nucleotides outside the gene matches: 5. The CDR3 runs to 14 residues. The CDR3 DNA sequence: TGTGCCAGCAGCCAAGTTACGGGAGGGGTCGAGCAGTACTTC. Its translation is CASSQVTGGVEQYF.

The V and J genes are TRBV21-1 and TRBJ1-2. TRBV21-1 is a listed pseudogene. The CDR3 is 12 amino acids. The CDR3 sequence: CASAGRLWGYTF. CDR3 nucleotides: TGTGCCAGCGCCGGCCGCCTCTGGGGCTACACCTTC.

The chain links TRBV29-1 to TRBJ2-7; D not certain. Germline V gene sequence: CDR1 SQVTM, CDR2 ANQGSEA. The V gene lost 6 bases and the J gene lost 3 bases, with 9 bases spanning the gap. The CDR3 totals 11 residues. The chain's CDR3 is CSVLSFYEQYF. Written as DNA, the CDR3 is TGCAGCGTCCTCTCTTTCTACGAGCAGTACTTC.

This clone has a handful of counts. The chain links TRBV29-1 to TRBJ2-2; no clear D. There are 12 residues in the CDR3. Germline CDR1 SQVTM, CDR2 ANQGSEA. Trimming removed 4 bases at V and 1 base at J, with 4 bases between. The CDR3 region is CSVAENTGELFF. The CDR3 nucleotides are TGCAGCGTTGCCGAGAACACCGGGGAGCTGTTTTTT.

The V gene is TRBV18, the J gene TRBJ2-7, with a possible D match to TRBD2 (5 bases). Trimming stripped 1 base from V and 1 base from J, with 11 bases between. The CDR3 runs to 15 residues. Germline values: CDR1 KGHSH, CDR2 LQKENI. The DNA of the CDR3 is TGTGCCAGCTCACCACGGGCCGGGGAATCCTACGAGCAGTACTTC. Translation gives CASSPRAGESYEQYF.